One sample yielded the 18 T cell receptor beta chains listed below, sequenced in a study of T cell responses to AZD1222 COVID-19 vaccine. Profiled with immunoSEQ multiplex PCR; TCRdb holds only in-frame clones, not every one. The sample consists of approximately 120,000 clones, around 87% of them appearing once. The sequencing used peripheral blood, collected 28 days after the second AZD1222 dose. These receptors all stem from an adult who received the AZD1222 COVID-19 vaccine.

This clone has a single count. V usage is TRBV7-2 and J usage is TRBJ2-5; D is possibly TRBD2 (6 bases). In germline, CDR1 is SGHTA, CDR2 FQGNSA. There are 15 residues in the CDR3. Trimming stripped 3 bases from V and 5 bases from J, with 16 bases between. The CDR3 spells CASSLVRTTLETQYF. The CDR3 DNA is TGTGCCAGCAGCTTGGTAAGGACTACGCTCGAGACCCAGTACTTC. The full variable domain, its missing parts supplied by reference TRBV7-2 and TRBJ2-5, is GAGVSQSPSNKVTEKGKDVELRCDPISGHTALYWYRQSLGQGLEFLIYFQGNSAPDKSGLPSDRFSAERTGGSVSTLTIQRTQQEDSAVYLCASSLVRTTLETQYFGPGTRLLVL.

The chain carries TRBV19 and TRBJ1-2, with 7 bases fitting TRBD1. The CDR3 is made up of 14 amino acids. The germline V gene has CDR1 LNHDA and CDR2 SQIVND (reference sequence). Losses at the gene ends were 6 bases for V and 4 bases for J; bases not matched to a gene: 8. This CDR3 is CASRPPTGIYGYTF. Here the CDR3 DNA reads TGTGCCAGTAGGCCACCGACAGGGATCTATGGCTACACCTTC.

This clone was counted a few times. The V call is TRBV5-1, the J call TRBJ2-5; D unclear. Deletions cut 2 bases from V and 1 base from J, with 6 bases between. Germline V gene lookup returns CDR1 SGHRS and CDR2 YFSETQ. This CDR3 contains 13 residues. CDR3 residues: CASSFVSQETQYF. The CDR3 DNA sequence: TGCGCCAGCAGCTTCGTCAGCCAAGAGACCCAGTACTTC.

The chain is built from TRBV4-3 and TRBJ2-2; the D is unclear. V was clipped by 1 base and J by 0 bases, with 12 bases between them. The CDR3 contains 17 residues. Germline V gene data show CDR1 as LGHNA and CDR2 as YSLEER. The DNA for the CDR3 is TGCGCCAGCAGCCAAGGGCGACTGAGACCGAACACCGGGGAGCTGTTTTTT. It is translated as CASSQGRLRPNTGELFF.

This clone showed up just once. The gene calls are TRBV27 and TRBJ2-4; D is perhaps TRBD1 or TRBD2 (5 bases each). Trimming pared 8 bases from V and 3 bases from J, leaving 23 bases between. CDR3 length: 17 residues. Germline CDR1 and CDR2: MNHEY and SMNVEV (reference sequence). As DNA, the CDR3 is TGTGCCAGCGGGTGGGGCAGCAGGAAAGGAGGCAAAAACATTCAGTACTTC. Amino acids: CASGWGSRKGGKNIQYF.

This chain joins TRBV27 and TRBJ2-2; D not resolved. The CDR3 has 15 amino acids. In germline, CDR1 is MNHEY, CDR2 SMNVEV (reference sequence). Trimming left V 3 bases short and J 1 base short, with 9 bases between. This chain's CDR3 is CASSFFGQNTGELFF. Written as DNA, the CDR3 is TGTGCCAGCAGTTTTTTCGGGCAGAACACCGGGGAGCTGTTTTTT.

V usage is TRBV9 and J usage is TRBJ2-7; a possible D gene is TRBD1 (6 bases). The CDR3 loop spans 16 amino acids. Germline V gene data show CDR1 as SGDLS and CDR2 as YYNGEE. V was pared by 2 bases and J by 1 base, with 16 bases between. Here the CDR3 reads CASSVSPRTESYEQYF. DNA for the CDR3: TGTGCCAGCAGCGTCTCACCCCGGACAGAGTCCTACGAGCAGTACTTC. The whole variable domain, remainder taken from reference TRBV9 and TRBJ2-7, is DSGVTQTPKHLITATGQRVTLRCSPRSGDLSVYWYQQSLDQGLQFLIQYYNGEERAKGNILERFSAQQFPDLHSELNLSSLELGDSALYFCASSVSPRTESYEQYFGPGTRLTVT.

In its sample, this clone was seen once. The chain carries TRBV7-2 and TRBJ1-5; weak D call: TRBD1 (5 bases). Germline V gene sequence: CDR1 SGHTA, CDR2 FQGNSA. This CDR3 region has 13 residues. V was pared by 4 bases and J by 5 bases, with 9 bases between. The DNA of the CDR3 is TGTGCCAGCAGCTCTCAGGGACATCAGCCCCAGCATTTT. It yields the protein CASSSQGHQPQHF.

The gene calls are TRBV27 and TRBJ2-2; 8 nucleotides match TRBD2. Germline trimming cut 7 bases from V and 0 bases from J; bases unmatched to any gene: 10. Germline lookup yields CDR1 MNHEY and CDR2 SMNVEV (reference sequence). This CDR3 contains 17 residues. The CDR3 DNA is TGTGCCAGCACCTATAGGAGCGGGAGCGCGAACACCGGGGAGCTGTTTTTT. Its translation is CASTYRSGSANTGELFF.

The chain has TRBV6-2 or TRBV6-3 and TRBJ2-3; tentatively, D is TRBD2 (5 bases). The CDR3 is 16 residues long. V dropped 6 bases and J dropped 5 bases, with 21 bases sitting between them. Looked up from germline, CDR1 is MNHEY and CDR2 is SVGEGT. The CDR3 loop is CASSPIRGWGRDTQYF. The DNA for the CDR3 is TGTGCCAGCAGCCCCATCCGGGGATGGGGTAGAGATACGCAGTATTTT.

The DNA for the CDR3 is TGTGCCTGGAGTAAGGCTAGCACTCACAATGAGCAGTTCTTC. It is translated as CAWSKASTHNEQFF. The rearrangement links TRBV30 to TRBJ2-1; TRBD2 is a possible D gene (5 bases). The CDR3 is made up of 14 amino acids. Trimming removed 2 bases at V and 5 bases at J, with 13 bases between. Germline CDR1 is GTSNPN and CDR2 is SVGIG (reference sequence).

The V gene is TRBV6-6, the J gene TRBJ1-2; D call uncertain. The germline CDR1 and CDR2 sequences are MNHNY and SVGAGI (reference sequence). The CDR3 length is 16 residues. V shed 0 bases and J shed 3 bases, with 14 bases lying between them. CDR3 loop: CASSYSTTRSHYGYTF. The CDR3 coding sequence is TGTGCCAGCAGTTACTCGACTACACGTAGTCACTATGGCTACACCTTC.

The V gene is TRBV5-1, the J gene TRBJ2-2, with 7 nucleotides matching TRBD1. CDR1 SGHRS and CDR2 YFSETQ come from the germline V gene. With 4 bases clipped from V and 5 bases from J, the junction kept 2 bases outside the gene matches. CDR3 length: 13 residues. The CDR3 DNA follows: TGCGCCAGCAGCCAACAGGGGACCGGGGAGCTGTTTTTT. Its translation: CASSQQGTGELFF.

The V and J genes are TRBV5-1 and TRBJ2-7; 9 bases are shared with TRBD2. The CDR3 has 15 residues. Germline V gene data show CDR1 as SGHRS and CDR2 as YFSETQ. The V gene end was trimmed by 3 bases and the J gene end by 0 bases; junction bases not matched to a gene: 4. DNA for the CDR3: TGCGCCAGCAGCTGGAGGACTAGCGACTCCTACGAGCAGTACTTC. It encodes CASSWRTSDSYEQYF.

The chain is built from TRBV11-1 and TRBJ2-7; D possibly matches TRBD1 or TRBD2 (6 bases each). The CDR3 contains 13 residues. Per germline, CDR1 SGHAT and CDR2 FQDESV (reference sequence). V was shortened by 5 bases and J by 6 bases, with 14 bases between the two germline ends. CDR3 in amino acids: CASSPIGGGEQYF. The CDR3 region has the DNA TGTGCCAGCAGCCCAATCGGGGGCGGCGAGCAGTACTTC.

The J gene is TRBJ1-4, the V gene TRBV7-4; unclear D gene. In germline, CDR1 is SGHVT, CDR2 SQSDAQ. The CDR3 totals 11 residues. Trimming pared 1 base from V and 11 bases from J, leaving 5 bases between. CDR3 sequence (DNA): TGTGCCAGCAGCTTAGTACGGAAACTGTTTTTT. Residues: CASSLVRKLFF.

The rearrangement joins TRBV4-3 to TRBJ2-7; 7 bases agree with TRBD2. Losses at the gene ends were 6 bases for V and 3 bases for J; bases not matched to a gene: 11. Germline assignment: CDR1 LGHNA and CDR2 YSLEER. The CDR3 has 15 residues. CDR3 bases: TGCGCCAGCAGTCCCCGAGGGACTACTGGCTACGAGCAGTACTTC. It codes for CASSPRGTTGYEQYF.

This clone was counted a single time. J is TRBJ2-1 and V is TRBV19; D is possibly TRBD1 (5 bases). Trimming removed 8 bases at V and 7 bases at J, with 15 bases between. This CDR3 is 13 amino acids long. Germline-derived CDR1 and CDR2 are LNHDA and SQIVND (reference sequence). The DNA of the CDR3 is TGTGCCAGTGGGAAAACGCAGGGAAATGAGCAGTTCTTC. Its translation: CASGKTQGNEQFF. The variable domain in full, with the rest retrieved from reference TRBV19 and TRBJ2-1, is DGGITQSPKYLFRKEGQNVTLSCEQNLNHDAMYWYRQDPGQGLRLIYYSQIVNDFQKGDIAEGYSVSREKKESFPLTVTSAQKNPTAFYLCASGKTQGNEQFFGPGTRLTVL.